Each of the 24 T cell receptor beta chains below was sequenced from the same sample in a study of shared clonotypes between healthy human individuals. Naive CD8 populations comprised CD45RO-negative cells positively selected for CCR7, excluding terminally differentiated effector memory CD45RA+ cells. The protocol was immunoSEQ multiplex PCR, while the TCRdb copy is restricted to in-frame clones and leaves out a portion. Among around 620,000 clones, roughly 95% were seen once, and the ten largest hold 0.11%. The sample consisted of naive CD8+ T cells sorted from blood. The receptors were sampled from a woman younger than 45 in good health.

Of note for this clone: This specimen includes other DNA sequences encoding the same CDR3. V is TRBV19 and J is TRBJ2-7, with 7 bases matching TRBD1. This CDR3 region has 14 residues. The J segment lost 2 bases and the V segment lost 3 bases, leaving 4 bases of the junction unmatched. Germline V CDR1 and CDR2: LNHDA, SQIVND (reference sequence). CDR3: CASSIDRETYEQYF. CDR3 sequence (DNA): TGTGCCAGTAGTATTGACAGGGAGACCTACGAGCAGTACTTC.

This rearrangement joins TRBV28 to TRBJ1-4, with 7 bases aligning to TRBD1. The germline V gene encodes CDR1 MDHEN and CDR2 SYDVKM. The CDR3 sequence is 16 residues long. V lost 6 bases to trimming and J lost 2 bases; unmatched junction nucleotides: 9. The CDR3 sequence is CASSPPTGETNEKLFF. DNA for the CDR3: TGTGCCAGCAGCCCCCCAACAGGGGAGACTAATGAAAAACTGTTTTTT.

The gene calls are TRBV2 and TRBJ2-3; D ambiguous. The CDR3 is 13 amino acids. Germline CDR1 SNHLY, CDR2 FYNNEI. Deletions cut 4 bases from V and 3 bases from J, with 8 bases between. This CDR3 reads CASSGWFTDTQYF. The CDR3 DNA reads as TGTGCCAGCAGTGGCTGGTTTACAGATACGCAGTATTTT.

V is TRBV19 and J is TRBJ2-2, with 8 bases identical to TRBD2. From germline, CDR1 is LNHDA and CDR2 SQIVND (reference sequence). This CDR3 has 14 amino acids. The ends lost 7 bases at V and 5 bases at J; junction bases unmatched: 6. The CDR3 region is CASNAGGYTGELFF. CDR3 nucleotides: TGTGCCAGTAACGCGGGAGGATATACCGGGGAGCTGTTTTTT.

This sequence joins TRBV30 and TRBJ1-2; no clear D. Germline V gives CDR1 GTSNPN, CDR2 SVGIG (reference sequence). The CDR3 runs 15 residues. Trimming took off 4 bases at V and 8 bases at J, with 23 bases between the two ends. CDR3 sequence: CAWTPLAEDWYGYTF. The CDR3 DNA follows: TGTGCCTGGACCCCCTTGGCAGAGGATTGGTACGGCTACACCTTC.

The rearrangement joins TRBV19 to TRBJ1-1, with a possible D match to TRBD1 (5 bases). Trimming removed 5 bases at V and 7 bases at J, with 8 bases between. The CDR3 extends over 11 amino acids. CDR1 and CDR2 from the germline V gene are LNHDA and SQIVND (reference sequence). The CDR3 nucleotides are TGTGCCAGTAGTTGGCAGGGTGAAGCTTTCTTT. It encodes CASSWQGEAFF.

This chain links TRBV11-2 with TRBJ1-4; D is possibly TRBD1 (5 bases). V lost 5 bases to trimming and J lost 8 bases, with 15 bases between them. The CDR3 extends over 14 amino acids. The germline CDR1 and CDR2 sequences are SGHAT and FQNNGV. The CDR3 protein is CASSPQAGSEKLFF. The DNA of the CDR3 is TGTGCCAGCAGCCCACAGGCAGGGAGCGAAAAACTGTTTTTT. The complete variable domain, with remaining parts taken from reference TRBV11-2 and TRBJ1-4, reads EAGVAQSPRYKIIEKRQSVAFWCNPISGHATLYWYQQILGQGPKLLIQFQNNGVVDDSQLPKDRFSAERLKGVDSTLKIQPAKLEDSAVYLCASSPQAGSEKLFFGSGTQLSVL.

The chain's CDR3 is CAWTMTSSGNTIYF. CDR3 nucleotide sequence: TGTGCCTGGACAATGACAAGCTCTGGAAACACCATATATTTT. This chain links TRBV30 with TRBJ1-3; D unresolved. Germline-derived CDR1 and CDR2 are GTSNPN and SVGIG (reference sequence). The CDR3 is 14 residues long. Trimming removed 4 bases from V and 0 bases from J, with 10 bases in between.

The rearrangement joins TRBV5-1 to TRBJ2-7; D may be TRBD1 (7 bases). Per the germline V gene, CDR1 is SGHRS and CDR2 is YFSETQ. The length of the CDR3 is 16 residues. Between the trimmed V and J ends, which lost 0 bases and 1 base, there was a span of 14 bases. CDR3: CASSLARGEKSYEQYF. In DNA form, the CDR3 reads TGCGCCAGCAGCTTGGCCAGGGGGGAGAAGTCCTACGAGCAGTACTTC. Full variable domain (missing parts from reference TRBV5-1 and TRBJ2-7): KAGVTQTPRYLIKTRGQQVTLSCSPISGHRSVSWYQQTPGQGLQFLFEYFSETQRNKGNFPGRFSGRQFSNSRSEMNVSTLELGDSALYLCASSLARGEKSYEQYFGPGTRLTVT.

This rearrangement joins TRBV15 to TRBJ1-1; tentatively, D is TRBD1 (6 bases). CDR1 is LNHNV and CDR2 is YYDKDF in the germline V gene (reference sequence). The CDR3 extends over 14 amino acids. V was trimmed by 0 bases and J by 9 bases, leaving 14 bases between them. CDR3 in amino acids: CATSRDLRGAQAFF. The CDR3 bases are TGTGCCACCAGCAGAGATTTACGGGGGGCCCAAGCTTTCTTT.

This chain links TRBV5-6 with TRBJ2-5; D may correspond to TRBD1 or TRBD2 (5 bases each). Germline V lookup: CDR1 SGHDT, CDR2 YYEEEE. The CDR3 is 17 residues long. Between the trimmed V and J ends, which lost 0 bases and 5 bases, there was a span of 20 bases. In nucleotides, the CDR3 is TGTGCCAGCAGCTTGGAGGTTGTGAGCAGGGAGTCCGAGACCCAGTACTTC. Encoded protein: CASSLEVVSRESETQYF. Based on the CDR3 plus reference TRBV5-6 and TRBJ2-5, the full variable domain is DAGVTQSPTHLIKTRGQQVTLRCSPKSGHDTVSWYQQALGQGPQFIFQYYEEEERQRGNFPDRFSGHQFPNYSSELNVNALLLGDSALYLCASSLEVVSRESETQYFGPGTRLLVL.

The J gene is TRBJ2-2, the V gene TRBV27; D gene uncertain. CDR1 is MNHEY, CDR2 SMNVEV, per germline (reference sequence). This CDR3 contains 15 residues. V lost 1 base and J lost 1, with 7 bases in between. The CDR3 protein is CASSLYGVNTGELFF. The CDR3 DNA follows: TGTGCCAGCAGTTTATATGGGGTGAACACCGGGGAGCTGTTTTTT.

The V and J genes are TRBV27 and TRBJ2-1; D is tentatively TRBD1 or TRBD2 (5 bases each). V was clipped by 3 bases and J by 7 bases, with 16 bases between them. Germline V CDR1 and CDR2: MNHEY, SMNVEV (reference sequence). The CDR3 has 15 residues. CDR3 DNA: TGTGCCAGCAGTTTCCCCGGGGCGGGTCTTAATGAGCAGTTCTTC. Residues: CASSFPGAGLNEQFF.

This clone came up once. The gene calls are TRBV5-4 and TRBJ2-5, with 9 bases fitting TRBD1. The J call may be faulty, since TRBJ2-7 better matches the DNA end. This CDR3 has 14 residues. The V gene's germline CDR1 is SGHNT and CDR2 YYREEE (reference sequence). CDR3 in amino acids: CASSWGDRVHEQYF. CDR3 DNA: TGTGCCAGCAGCTGGGGGGACAGGGTCCACGAGCAGTACTTC.

The chain combines TRBV28 with TRBJ1-5, with 7 bases matching TRBD1. The CDR3 length is 15 residues. Germline loops: CDR1 MDHEN, CDR2 SYDVKM. The V gene end was trimmed by 6 bases and the J gene end by 5 bases; junction bases not matched to a gene: 10. The CDR3 region has the DNA TGTGCCAGCAGCTCGACAGGGTCCCACGATCAGCCCCAGCATTTT. This gives the protein CASSSTGSHDQPQHF.

Turning to this clone: Additional DNA sequences in this sample encode the identical CDR3. The chain combines TRBV5-4 with TRBJ2-7, with D perhaps given as TRBD1 or TRBD2 (6 bases each). The CDR3 has 13 amino acids. The germline V and J ends were trimmed by 2 bases and 3 bases, with 9 bases remaining between them. CDR1 and CDR2 (germline): SGHNT, YYREEE (reference sequence). This CDR3 reads CASSLGGLYEQYF. The CDR3, as DNA: TGTGCCAGCAGCTTAGGGGGGCTCTACGAGCAGTACTTC.

This rearrangement joins TRBV29-1 to TRBJ2-2, with D perhaps TRBD2 (6 bases). From germline, CDR1 is SQVTM and CDR2 ANQGSEA. Trimming stripped 7 bases from V and 0 bases from J, with 9 bases between. CDR3 length: 13 residues. The CDR3: CSALAANTGELFF. The CDR3 coding sequence is TGCAGCGCCTTAGCGGCGAACACCGGGGAGCTGTTTTTT.

V gene TRBV5-8 combines with J gene TRBJ1-1; TRBD1 might be the D (6 bases). Trimming pared 1 base from V and 7 bases from J, leaving 17 bases between. Germline CDR1 and CDR2: SGHTS and YDEGEE. The length of the CDR3 is 15 residues. The CDR3 nucleotides are TGTGCCAGCAGCTTGAGGGGGGGACCAATAGATGAAGCTTTCTTT. Encoded protein: CASSLRGGPIDEAFF.

The chain uses TRBV27 and TRBJ2-7; D gene ambiguous. Per the germline V gene, CDR1 is MNHEY and CDR2 is SMNVEV (reference sequence). The CDR3 sequence is 13 residues long. Trimming took 2 bases from V and 2 from J, leaving 7 bases between them. In nucleotides, the CDR3 is TGTGCCAGCAGTTTAGACTGGACCTACGAGCAGTACTTC. Amino acid sequence: CASSLDWTYEQYF.

A remark on this clone: The same CDR3 can be traced to other DNA sequences in this sample. The gene calls are TRBV27 and TRBJ2-3; 9 bases align to TRBD2. The CDR3 loop spans 14 amino acids. Trimming at V came to 5 bases and at J to 0 bases, leaving 0 bases not matched to a gene. Germline assignment: CDR1 MNHEY and CDR2 SMNVEV (reference sequence). CDR3 residues: CASSTSGSTDTQYF. The DNA for the CDR3 is TGTGCCAGCAGTACTAGCGGGAGCACAGATACGCAGTATTTT.

The chain uses TRBV7-8 and TRBJ2-1; tentatively, D is TRBD1 or TRBD2 (5 bases each). Per the germline V gene, CDR1 is SGHVS and CDR2 is FQNEAQ. The ends were cut back, 4 bases at V and 9 bases at J, with 25 bases in the middle. CDR3 length: 17 residues. The CDR3 spells CASSSRLIGEKSIEQFF. The CDR3 coding sequence is TGTGCCAGCAGCTCCCGTCTTATAGGGGAGAAGAGCATTGAGCAGTTCTTC.

The J gene is TRBJ2-1, the V gene TRBV27, with 7 nucleotides matching TRBD2. Germline CDR1 is MNHEY and CDR2 is SMNVEV (reference sequence). Trimming at V came to 2 bases and at J to 6 bases, leaving 4 bases not matched to a gene. The CDR3 has 14 residues. The chain's CDR3 is CASSLAGEANEQFF. The CDR3 DNA is TGTGCCAGCAGTTTAGCGGGAGAGGCCAATGAGCAGTTCTTC.

This clone is a singleton in its sample. The V call is TRBV5-1, the J call TRBJ2-7; no clear D. Germline CDR1 and CDR2: SGHRS and YFSETQ. The V gene lost 4 bases and the J gene lost 1 base, with 9 bases spanning the gap. The CDR3 totals 13 residues. DNA of the CDR3: TGCGCCAGCAGCAAGACGCATTCCTACGAGCAGTACTTC. Its protein product is CASSKTHSYEQYF.

The V call is TRBV6-1, the J call TRBJ1-2; no firm D call. V shed 6 bases and J shed 4 bases, with 15 bases lying between them. Per the germline V gene, CDR1 is MNHNS and CDR2 is SASEGT. This CDR3 spans 14 amino acids. The chain's CDR3 is CASSMTGTIYGYTF. CDR3 nucleotide sequence: TGTGCCAGCAGCATGACCGGCACAATCTATGGCTACACCTTC.